These 19 T cell receptor beta chains were sequenced from one sample in a study of blood T cell repertoires in COVID-19. The method was immunoSEQ multiplex PCR; TCRdb's version includes in-frame clones alone and lacks a portion of them. The data show some 100,000 clones, around 87% seen once. Sequencing input: peripheral blood. These TCRs come from a human donor in a cohort sampled during active COVID-19.

The chain recombines TRBV7-9 with TRBJ1-2; no clear D. The CDR3 is 12 amino acids. Germline V gives CDR1 SEHNR, CDR2 FQNEAQ (reference sequence). V lost 3 bases and J lost 4, with 6 bases in between. Here the CDR3 reads CASSFRSYGYTF. In nucleotides, the CDR3 is TGTGCCAGCAGCTTTCGGAGCTATGGCTACACCTTC.

The chain joins TRBV2 to TRBJ1-6; no firm D call. Germline loops: CDR1 SNHLY, CDR2 FYNNEI. V lost 7 bases and J lost 7, with 17 bases in between. The CDR3 length is 15 residues. CDR3 in amino acids: CASTYVREKNSPLHF. In nucleotides, the CDR3 is TGTGCCAGCACCTACGTTCGGGAGAAAAATTCACCCCTCCACTTT.

V usage is TRBV19 and J usage is TRBJ2-1; D may be TRBD1 (5 bases). Trimming removed 3 bases at V and 6 bases at J, with 12 bases between. The germline V gene encodes CDR1 LNHDA and CDR2 SQIVND (reference sequence). The CDR3 runs to 14 residues. CDR3 region: CASSIGQGINEQFF. The CDR3 DNA reads TGTGCCAGTAGTATTGGGCAGGGCATCAATGAGCAGTTCTTC.

This clone showed up just a few times. The CDR3 here is CASSESGISSGNTIYF. The DNA for the CDR3 is TGTGCCAGCAGTGAATCCGGGATATCCTCTGGAAACACCATATATTTT. This rearrangement joins TRBV2 to TRBJ1-3, with D unresolved. CDR1 is SNHLY and CDR2 is FYNNEI in the germline V gene. This CDR3 comprises 16 residues. The V gene lost 2 bases and the J gene lost 0 bases, with 11 bases spanning the gap.

J is TRBJ2-7 and V is TRBV5-1; 9 bases are shared with TRBD2. V trimming: 4 bases; J trimming: 7 bases; junction bases outside the gene matches: 15. CDR1 is SGHRS and CDR2 is YFSETQ in the germline V gene. The CDR3 contains 16 residues. CDR3 DNA: TGCGCCAGCAGCAACAGCCCCTCGCGGGGGGGCGGGGAGCAGTACTTC. Protein: CASSNSPSRGGGEQYF. Supplemented by reference TRBV5-1 and TRBJ2-7, the full variable domain reads KAGVTQTPRYLIKTRGQQVTLSCSPISGHRSVSWYQQTPGQGLQFLFEYFSETQRNKGNFPGRFSGRQFSNSRSEMNVSTLELGDSALYLCASSNSPSRGGGEQYFGPGTRLTVT.

The chain recombines TRBV6-1 with TRBJ2-7; 7 positions agree with TRBD1. With V trimmed by 3 bases and J by 7 bases, 15 bases remained unmatched. This CDR3 has 16 residues. The germline V gene encodes CDR1 MNHNS and CDR2 SASEGT. The CDR3 sequence is CASSESHRGNGREQYF. DNA of the CDR3: TGTGCCAGCAGTGAGTCCCACAGGGGTAATGGAAGGGAGCAGTACTTC.

This chain connects TRBV28 to TRBJ1-1, with 9 bases matching TRBD1. V was pared by 7 bases and J by 1 base, with 13 bases of the junction left unmatched. The germline CDR1 and CDR2 sequences are MDHEN and SYDVKM. The CDR3 has 17 residues. CDR3 nucleotide sequence: TGTGCCAGCACAAATTCCGGGACAGGGAAAAGGAACACTGAAGCTTTCTTT. This encodes CASTNSGTGKRNTEAFF.

The chain joins TRBV10-3 to TRBJ2-2; 12 bases are shared with TRBD1. This CDR3 has 20 amino acids. Germline V CDR1 and CDR2: ENHRY, SYGVKD. Trimming removed 3 bases from V and 4 bases from J; junction bases left unmatched: 15. CDR3 DNA sequence: TGTGCCATCAGTGAACGAGCGAGGGGACAGGGGGCACGGAGCACCGGGGAGCTGTTTTTT. It translates to CAISERARGQGARSTGELFF.

This chain connects TRBV9 to TRBJ2-3, with 7 bases aligning to TRBD2. Unmatched junction bases numbered 9, after V lost 0 bases and J lost 8 bases. The V gene's germline CDR1 is SGDLS and CDR2 YYNGEE. The CDR3 consists of 15 residues. The DNA for the CDR3 is TGTGCCAGCAGCGTAGGGTATGGCAGGACTAGTACGCAGTATTTT. Its protein is CASSVGYGRTSTQYF. The complete variable domain, with remaining parts taken from reference TRBV9 and TRBJ2-3, reads DSGVTQTPKHLITATGQRVTLRCSPRSGDLSVYWYQQSLDQGLQFLIQYYNGEERAKGNILERFSAQQFPDLHSELNLSSLELGDSALYFCASSVGYGRTSTQYFGPGTRLTVL.

CDR3 in DNA: TGTGCCATCAAAGCGGGGGCCAACGAGCAGTACTTC. It codes for CAIKAGANEQYF. The V call is TRBV21-1, the J call TRBJ2-7; the table calls TRBD2, which could not be checked here. TRBV21-1 is designated a pseudogene. This CDR3 comprises 12 residues.

In nucleotides, the CDR3 is TGTGCCAGCAGCTTAGGGGACAGTGAAGGCTACACCTTC. As protein: CASSLGDSEGYTF. The chain uses TRBV5-5 and TRBJ1-2; 7 bases line up with TRBD1. This CDR3 contains 13 residues. The germline gives CDR1 SGHKS, CDR2 YYEKEE (reference sequence). V shed 2 bases and J 8 bases; nucleotides not matched to a gene: 6.

The chain recombines TRBV27 with TRBJ2-6, with D perhaps TRBD1 (6 bases). Trimming removed 3 bases at V and 2 bases at J, with 8 bases between. Germline CDR1 is MNHEY and CDR2 is SMNVEV (reference sequence). The length of the CDR3 is 15 residues. The CDR3 nucleotides read TGTGCCAGCAGTTTTCAGGGGCCTGGGGCCAACGTCCTGACTTTC. Translated: CASSFQGPGANVLTF. Variable domain in full (rest from reference TRBV27 and TRBJ2-6): EAQVTQNPRYLITVTGKKLTVTCSQNMNHEYMSWYRQDPGLGLRQIYYSMNVEVTDKGDVPEGYKVSRKEKRNFPLILESPSPNQTSLYFCASSFQGPGANVLTFGAGSRLTVL.

V gene TRBV4-1 combines with J gene TRBJ2-5; D perhaps matches TRBD1 (5 bases). V was trimmed by 0 bases and J by 6 bases, leaving 11 bases between them. The CDR3 spans 14 residues. CDR1 and CDR2 (germline): MGHRA, YSYEKL. CDR3 amino acids: CASSQDRVDKTQYF. DNA for the CDR3: TGCGCCAGCAGCCAAGATCGGGTGGACAAGACCCAGTACTTC.

This sequence joins TRBV10-3 and TRBJ1-1, with a weak D call TRBD1 (6 bases). Germline V CDR1 and CDR2: ENHRY, SYGVKD. This CDR3 comprises 15 residues. V lost 2 bases and J 0 bases, leaving 10 bases between the germline ends. CDR3 residues: CAISEPGQLNTEAFF. The CDR3 DNA is TGTGCCATCAGTGAGCCCGGACAGCTGAACACTGAAGCTTTCTTT.

The gene calls are TRBV11-2 and TRBJ2-1; perhaps TRBD1 as D (5 bases). Trimming removed 1 base at V and 6 bases at J, with 7 bases between. CDR3 size: 13 residues. CDR1 is SGHAT and CDR2 is FQNNGV in the germline V gene. CDR3 coding DNA: TGTGCCAGCAGCTTAGGCAGGGCCAATGAGCAGTTCTTC. This sequence encodes CASSLGRANEQFF.

The chain couples TRBV18 to TRBJ1-5, with D possibly TRBD1 on 5 matching bases. CDR1 and CDR2 (germline): KGHSH, LQKENI. V lost 3 bases and J lost 2, with 14 bases in between. The CDR3 sequence is 16 residues long. CDR3 sequence reads: CASSPSDQGGNQPQHF. For the CDR3, the DNA is TGTGCCAGCTCACCCTCGGACCAGGGCGGCAATCAGCCCCAGCATTTT.

V gene TRBV29-1 combines with J gene TRBJ2-7; 8 bases are shared with TRBD1. The CDR3 sequence is 15 residues long. V shed 0 bases and J 2 bases; nucleotides not matched to a gene: 6. From germline, CDR1 is SQVTM and CDR2 ANQGSEA. The CDR3 DNA sequence: TGCAGCGTTGAAGAGGGCAGGGGGCCGACCTACGAGCAGTACTTC. This gives the protein CSVEEGRGPTYEQYF.

V usage is TRBV6-6 and J usage is TRBJ2-2; 11 positions match TRBD2. Germline assignment: CDR1 MNHNY and CDR2 SVGAGI (reference sequence). Unmatched junction bases numbered 5, after V lost 5 bases and J lost 6 bases. The CDR3 is 15 residues long. The CDR3 nucleotides read TGTGCCAGCAGTGCCCTAGCGGGAGGCCCCGGGGAGCTGTTTTTT. It specifies CASSALAGGPGELFF.

The rearrangement joins TRBV4-2 to TRBJ2-5; 7 nucleotides align to TRBD2. V lost 0 bases to trimming and J lost 2 bases; unmatched junction nucleotides: 9. The CDR3 runs 17 residues. Per germline, CDR1 LGHNA and CDR2 YNFKEQ. The CDR3 is CASSQDEVGGGQETQYF. The CDR3 bases are TGTGCCAGCAGCCAAGATGAGGTTGGGGGGGGACAAGAGACCCAGTACTTC.